A selection of T cell receptor beta chains follows, all from one sample in a study of blood T cell repertoires in COVID-19. The table came from immunoSEQ multiplex PCR; TCRdb's copy has only in-frame clones and leaves some out. Of about 200,000 clones listed, more than 75% are singletons. Sequences were obtained from PBMCs or T cells enriched from blood (not recorded which). These receptor sequences come from a man aged 35 to 55 with acute COVID-19. CDR3s include the opening cysteine and the closing phenylalanine or tryptophan. The D gene is left open where the match is weak. Size values are once, few and many counts, or a class for expanded clones, and some rows have none.

D,J,size,V,CDR3
.,TRBJ1-2,.,TRBV19,CASSIVSGGNGYTF
.,TRBJ2-1,.,TRBV19,CASSIKEEQFF
.,TRBJ2-2,.,TRBV7-3,CASSPEGTGELFF
.,TRBJ2-3,.,TRBV5-1,CASKAVASGTDTQYF
.,TRBJ1-6,.,TRBV18,CASSPGSPSGGSPLHF
TRBD1,TRBJ2-7,.,TRBV2,CARQGDRGYEQYF
TRBD1,TRBJ2-2,.,TRBV6-5,CASSRTGAHTGELFF
TRBD1,TRBJ1-2,many,TRBV29-1,CSVTTGGGYTF
.,TRBJ2-3,.,TRBV7-8,CASSALFGAASTDTQYF
.,TRBJ2-4,.,TRBV7-2,CASSLDRQGYIQYF
TRBD2,TRBJ2-1,.,TRBV5-1,CASSPGLADNEQFF
.,TRBJ1-1,.,TRBV7-9,CASLHSMNTEAFF
.,TRBJ2-5,.,TRBV5-1,CASSLRGNQETQYF
.,TRBJ2-7,.,TRBV5-1,CASSLDTRGDYEQYF
.,TRBJ1-5,.,TRBV30,CAWSGGVINQPQHF
.,TRBJ2-1,.,TRBV6-2/TRBV6-3,CASSYPGSSYNEQFF
.,TRBJ1-3,.,TRBV9,CASSPRGTGDSGNTIYF
.,TRBJ1-3,.,TRBV28,CASGTATPGNTIYF
TRBD2,TRBJ2-1,.,TRBV7-7,CASSLALAGGGEQFF
.,TRBJ2-1,.,TRBV7-6,CASSLTSYNEQFF
TRBD1,TRBJ1-2,.,TRBV5-4,CASSMYDRGGGYTF
TRBD1,TRBJ1-2,.,TRBV10-3,CAISEIGGGDYGYTF
TRBD1,TRBJ1-2,.,TRBV7-9,CASSFKSGDRDGYTF
TRBD1,TRBJ1-2,.,TRBV5-1,CASSSQGAQYGYTF
TRBD1,TRBJ1-6,.,TRBV14,CASSLDRGLYNSPLHF